This T cell receptor (beta chain) was identified during a study of blood T cells in healthy people across ages. V lost 8 bases, J lost 5 bases, and 38 bases stayed unmatched. Germline assignment: CDR1 SNHLY and CDR2 FYNNEI. The length of the CDR3 is 24 residues. PCR was performed a second time for about 7 to 12 cycles using a sample-barcoded 5' primer and a J-beta primer mix. From the 5' RACE reads, TCRdb called clonotypes with MiXCR, one entry per CDR3 protein. The sample shows about 570,000 distinct CDR3 sequences, approximately 27% of them seen only once. In its sample, this clonotype was seen a few times.

The genes are TRBV2 and TRBJ1-4; 7 nucleotides align to TRBD1. Material for sequencing was blood. This receptor was identified in a woman between 70 and 85 years old in good health. The CDR3 DNA reads TGTGCCAGCCCTGAAGGGGTCCAAGGATGCGACAGGGTGAAGGTCCTCGGCTACAATGAAAAACTGTTTTTT. Its translation: CASPEGVQGCDRVKVLGYNEKLFF.